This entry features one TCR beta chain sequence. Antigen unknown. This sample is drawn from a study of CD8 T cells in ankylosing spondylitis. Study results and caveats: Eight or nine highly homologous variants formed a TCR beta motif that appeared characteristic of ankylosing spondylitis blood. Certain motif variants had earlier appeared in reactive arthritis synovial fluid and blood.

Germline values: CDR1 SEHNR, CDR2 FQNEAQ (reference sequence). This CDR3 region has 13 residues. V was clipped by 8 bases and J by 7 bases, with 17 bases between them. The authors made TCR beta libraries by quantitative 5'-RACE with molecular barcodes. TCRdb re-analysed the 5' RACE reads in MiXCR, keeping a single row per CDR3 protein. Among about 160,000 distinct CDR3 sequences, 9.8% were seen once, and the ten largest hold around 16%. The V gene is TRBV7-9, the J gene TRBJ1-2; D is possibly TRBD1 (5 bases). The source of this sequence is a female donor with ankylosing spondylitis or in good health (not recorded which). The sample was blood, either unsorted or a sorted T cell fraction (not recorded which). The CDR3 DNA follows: TGTGCCAGCGGCTCGGGGCTCGTCTGTGGCTACACCTTC. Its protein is CASGSGLVCGYTF.